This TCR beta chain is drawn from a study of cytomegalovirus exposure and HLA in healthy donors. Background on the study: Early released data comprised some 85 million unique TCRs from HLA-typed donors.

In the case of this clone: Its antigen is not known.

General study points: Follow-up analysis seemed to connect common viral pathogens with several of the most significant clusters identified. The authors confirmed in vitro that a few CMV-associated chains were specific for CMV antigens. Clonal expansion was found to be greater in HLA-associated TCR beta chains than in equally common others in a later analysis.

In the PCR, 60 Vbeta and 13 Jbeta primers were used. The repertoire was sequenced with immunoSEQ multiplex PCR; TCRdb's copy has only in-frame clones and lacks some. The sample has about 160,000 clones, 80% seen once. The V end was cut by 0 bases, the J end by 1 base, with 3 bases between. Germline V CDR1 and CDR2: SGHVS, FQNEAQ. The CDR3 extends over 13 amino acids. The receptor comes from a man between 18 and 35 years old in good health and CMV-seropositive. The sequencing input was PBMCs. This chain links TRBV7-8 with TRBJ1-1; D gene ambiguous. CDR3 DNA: TGTGCCAGCAGCTTAGCAGCGAACACTGAAGCTTTCTTT. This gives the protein CASSLAANTEAFF.